The 2 T cell receptor beta chains in this list originate from one sample, sequenced in a study of T cell changes during pregnancy in multiple sclerosis. TCRdb's table, derived via immunoSEQ multiplex PCR, lists solely in-frame clones and lacks some. Of about 18,000 clones detected, 70% to 90% appear once; the ten largest clones hold 8.5% to 10%. The material was CD8+ T cells from peripheral blood mononuclear cells, obtained after pregnancy. Receptors were obtained from a female donor with multiple sclerosis, enrolled in a pregnancy study.

The CDR3 DNA reads TGTGCCAGCAGTTCGGGGGTCGGGAGCGGGGAGCTGTTTTTT. Its translation: CASSSGVGSGELFF. The V gene is TRBV27, the J gene TRBJ2-2; D might be TRBD2 (6 bases). V dropped 4 bases and J dropped 7 bases, with 13 bases sitting between them. CDR1 and CDR2 (germline): MNHEY, SMNVEV (reference sequence). This CDR3 is 14 amino acids long.

The J gene is TRBJ2-7, the V gene TRBV7-8; D might be TRBD2 (5 bases). V dropped 3 bases and J dropped 3 bases, with 12 bases sitting between them. In germline, CDR1 is SGHVS, CDR2 FQNEAQ. CDR3 length: 14 amino acids. The CDR3 is CASSFVEGIYEQYF. Here the CDR3 DNA reads TGTGCCAGCAGCTTCGTCGAGGGCATCTACGAGCAGTACTTC. The entire variable domain, with the rest obtained from reference TRBV7-8 and TRBJ2-7, is as follows: GAGVSQSPRYKVAKRGQDVALRCDPISGHVSLFWYQQALGQGPEFLTYFQNEAQLDKSGLPSDRFFAERPEGSVSTLKIQRTQQEDSAVYLCASSFVEGIYEQYFGPGTRLTVT.